These 29 T cell receptor beta chains share one sample of origin, sequenced in a study of T cell repertoires in cytomegalovirus infection. These receptors have no known antigen. TCRdb reprocessed the reads with MiXCR, giving one entry per CDR3 protein. Of some 120,000 distinct CDR3 sequences in the sample, around 10% are singletons; the top ten hold around 33%. Sequenced input: PBMCs, sequenced either directly or after in vitro stimulation (not recorded which). The receptors were sampled from a human donor in good health (CMV status not recorded). Some clones in this sample may be carry-over from other donors' samples.

The sample holds many counts of this clonotype. CDR3 DNA sequence: TGTGCCAGCAGTTTTGTATGGGGAGATACGCAGTATTTT. Translating gives CASSFVWGDTQYF. The chain joins TRBV27 to TRBJ2-3; no clear D gene. The CDR3 is made up of 13 amino acids. Trimming took 3 bases from V and 5 from J, leaving 9 bases between them. The germline CDR1 and CDR2 sequences are MNHEY and SMNVEV (reference sequence).

This clonotype has only a few counts. The DNA for the CDR3 is TGCGCCAGCAGCCGGACTAGCGGGAGGAACAATGAGCAGTTCTTC. Translating gives CASSRTSGRNNEQFF. This sequence joins TRBV4-3 and TRBJ2-1; 14 bases match TRBD2. J gave up 5 bases and V 4 bases, and 1 base lay outside the gene matches. CDR1 is LGHNA, CDR2 YSLEER, per germline. The CDR3 spans 15 residues.

The sample holds many counts of this clonotype. The J gene is TRBJ2-7, the V gene TRBV6-2 or TRBV6-3, with 11 positions matching TRBD2. V lost 2 bases, J lost 3 bases, and 0 bases stayed unmatched. This CDR3 region has 14 residues. CDR1 and CDR2 from the germline V gene are MNHEY and SVGEGT. CDR3 nucleotide sequence: TGTGCCAGCAGTTACGGGACTAGCGGCTACGAGCAGTACTTC. Its protein product is CASSYGTSGYEQYF.

V usage is TRBV7-2 and J usage is TRBJ2-5; weak D call: TRBD2 (6 bases). The CDR3 runs to 14 residues. V was cut by 1 base and J by 10 bases, with 16 bases left in between. Germline V gene lookup returns CDR1 SGHTA and CDR2 FQGNSA. The CDR3 DNA is TGTGCCAGCAGCTTAGGGGGCGGGGCAGGAGGCCAGTACTTC. Amino acid sequence: CASSLGGGAGGQYF. Full variable domain (missing parts from reference TRBV7-2 and TRBJ2-5): GAGVSQSPSNKVTEKGKDVELRCDPISGHTALYWYRQSLGQGLEFLIYFQGNSAPDKSGLPSDRFSAERTGGSVSTLTIQRTQQEDSAVYLCASSLGGGAGGQYFGPGTRLLVL.

The V gene is TRBV6-5, the J gene TRBJ1-1; 7 bases agree with TRBD1. The trim removed 1 base at V and 12 bases at J, leaving 8 bases unmatched. CDR3 length: 13 amino acids. The germline V gene encodes CDR1 MNHEY and CDR2 SVGAGI. The CDR3 DNA follows: TGTGCCAGCAGTTACTGGGACAGACCACTGCCTTTCTTT. Encoded protein: CASSYWDRPLPFF.

CDR3 DNA: TGTGCCAGCAGTTACAGTGACGAGCAGTTCTTC. It specifies CASSYSDEQFF. The rearrangement joins TRBV6-2 or TRBV6-3 to TRBJ2-1, with unresolved D. The germline V gene has CDR1 MNHEY and CDR2 SVGEGT. The CDR3 is made up of 11 amino acids. Trimming pared 2 bases from V and 10 bases from J, leaving 6 bases between.

Only a few counts were recorded for this clonotype. The chain couples TRBV6-6 to TRBJ2-1; 14 positions agree with TRBD2. CDR3 length: 18 residues. V shed 2 bases, J shed 1 base, and the junction held 4 bases outside the gene matches. CDR1 MNHNY and CDR2 SVGAGI come from the germline V gene (reference sequence). This CDR3 reads CASSYLGLAGVSYNEQFF. The DNA of the CDR3 is TGTGCCAGCAGTTACCTGGGACTAGCGGGAGTGTCCTACAATGAGCAGTTCTTC.

This clonotype was detected only a few times. This sequence joins TRBV28 and TRBJ2-3, with 7 bases matching TRBD1. Germline values: CDR1 MDHEN, CDR2 SYDVKM. The CDR3 length is 15 residues. V shed 4 bases, J shed 3 bases, and the junction held 7 bases outside the gene matches. CDR3 region: CASSSQGRRTDTQYF. CDR3 in DNA: TGTGCCAGCAGTTCACAGGGGCGCAGGACAGATACGCAGTATTTT.

This clonotype was counted at least ten times. This sequence joins TRBV25-1 and TRBJ1-1, with TRBD1 identical over 8 bases. Germline-derived CDR1 and CDR2 are MGHDK and SYGVNS. The ends lost 7 bases at V and 1 base at J; junction bases unmatched: 11. This CDR3 is 16 amino acids long. The CDR3 DNA reads as TGTGCCAGCACCCAAAGGCAGGGGGCCGCGAACACTGAAGCTTTCTTT. Its translation: CASTQRQGAANTEAFF. Drawing the rest from reference TRBV25-1 and TRBJ1-1, the complete variable domain is EADIYQTPRYLVIGTGKKITLECSQTMGHDKMYWYQQDPGMELHLIHYSYGVNSTEKGDLSSESTVSRIRTEHFPLTLESARPSHTSQYLCASTQRQGAANTEAFFGQGTRLTVV.

J is TRBJ2-1 and V is TRBV7-9; D unclear. Germline V gene sequence: CDR1 SEHNR, CDR2 FQNEAQ (reference sequence). The germline V and J ends were trimmed by 0 bases and 12 bases, with 12 bases remaining between them. The CDR3 sequence is 13 residues long. The CDR3 spells CASSLAPSAPQFF. Here the CDR3 DNA reads TGTGCCAGCAGCTTAGCACCATCGGCGCCGCAGTTCTTC.

This clonotype occurred many times. This chain joins TRBV27 and TRBJ2-3; TRBD2 matches 9 bases. V was clipped by 6 bases and J by 5 bases; unmatched bases: 9. This CDR3 contains 15 residues. CDR1 and CDR2 from the germline V gene are MNHEY and SMNVEV (reference sequence). CDR3: CASRSSGSGIDTQYF. CDR3 bases: TGTGCCAGCAGGAGTAGCGGGAGTGGTATAGATACGCAGTATTTT.

Comment on this clonotype: Given a much more abundant clone one base away, this may be a read error. The J gene is TRBJ2-5, the V gene TRBV7-2; D is ambiguous. The CDR3 is made up of 14 amino acids. Germline V CDR1 and CDR2: SGHTA, FQGNSA. CDR3 residues: CASSLDSSRESQYF. The DNA for the CDR3 is TGTGCCAGCAGCTTAGATAGTAGTAGAGAGTCCCAGTACTTC.

This clonotype turned up a few times. This chain connects TRBV7-2 to TRBJ2-5; D is unresolved. Looked up from germline, CDR1 is SGHTA and CDR2 is FQGNSA. V was clipped by 3 bases and J by 2 bases, with 10 bases between them. The CDR3 runs 14 residues. CDR3 loop: CASSLPRRQETQYF. The CDR3 DNA sequence: TGTGCCAGCAGCTTGCCAAGGAGACAAGAGACCCAGTACTTC.

This clonotype has just a few counts. The genes are TRBV11-2 and TRBJ1-6; 7 nucleotides align to TRBD1. V shed 0 bases and J 10 bases; nucleotides not matched to a gene: 6. Germline lookup yields CDR1 SGHAT and CDR2 FQNNGV. This CDR3 comprises 15 residues. The CDR3 loop reads CASSLDMGQTSPLHF. The CDR3 bases are TGTGCCAGCAGCTTAGATATGGGACAGACCTCACCCCTCCACTTT.

V usage is TRBV11-2 and J usage is TRBJ1-1; D call uncertain. Germline V gene lookup returns CDR1 SGHAT and CDR2 FQNNGV. Deletions cut 5 bases from V and 5 bases from J, with 3 bases between. CDR3 length: 10 residues. The CDR3 protein is CASSTTEAFF. DNA for the CDR3: TGTGCCAGCAGCACGACTGAAGCTTTCTTT.

This clonotype was counted many times. V gene TRBV7-2 combines with J gene TRBJ2-3, with no clear D. Germline lookup yields CDR1 SGHTA and CDR2 FQGNSA. Deletions cut 1 base from V and 0 bases from J, with 8 bases between. The CDR3 has 15 residues. This chain's CDR3 is CASSLDGKSTDTQYF. In DNA, the CDR3 is TGTGCCAGCAGCTTAGACGGAAAGAGCACAGATACGCAGTATTTT. Full variable domain (missing parts from reference TRBV7-2 and TRBJ2-3): GAGVSQSPSNKVTEKGKDVELRCDPISGHTALYWYRQSLGQGLEFLIYFQGNSAPDKSGLPSDRFSAERTGGSVSTLTIQRTQQEDSAVYLCASSLDGKSTDTQYFGPGTRLTVL.

The rearrangement joins TRBV30 to TRBJ1-1, with D maybe TRBD1 (5 bases). This CDR3 has 14 residues. Germline CDR1 is GTSNPN and CDR2 is SVGIG (reference sequence). The ends were cut back, 0 bases at V and 4 bases at J, with 12 bases in the middle. The CDR3 nucleotides are TGTGCCTGGAGTGTCATTTGGGGCGGCACTGAAGCTTTCTTT. Protein: CAWSVIWGGTEAFF.

This clonotype was counted ten times or more. This rearrangement joins TRBV7-9 to TRBJ2-1, with D unresolved. Trimming pared 2 bases from V and 0 bases from J, leaving 17 bases between. This CDR3 spans 18 amino acids. CDR1 and CDR2 (germline): SEHNR, FQNEAQ (reference sequence). DNA of the CDR3: TGTGCCAGCAGCTTACCCTCAGCTGAAAAGAGCTCCTACAATGAGCAGTTCTTC. Amino acids: CASSLPSAEKSSYNEQFF.

This clonotype turned up a few times. The chain has TRBV7-2 and TRBJ2-3; 11 bases fit TRBD1. The CDR3 runs 16 residues. The V gene end was trimmed by 5 bases and the J gene end by 3 bases; junction bases not matched to a gene: 7. Germline V CDR1 and CDR2: SGHTA, FQGNSA. The CDR3 DNA reads as TGTGCCAGCAGCCTAAGGACAGGGGGCATGACAGATACGCAGTATTTT. It is translated as CASSLRTGGMTDTQYF.

This clonotype was observed at least ten times. The V call is TRBV10-3, the J call TRBJ2-7; unclear D gene. V was shortened by 6 bases and J by 4 bases, with 13 bases between the two germline ends. The V gene's germline CDR1 is ENHRY and CDR2 SYGVKD. The CDR3 totals 13 residues. CDR3 residues: CAISPGKLYEQYV. The CDR3 DNA is TGTGCCATCAGCCCCGGTAAACTTTACGAGCAGTACGTC.

The CDR3 loop reads CASSMDYREQYF. In DNA form, the CDR3 reads TGTGCCAGCAGCATGGACTACCGCGAGCAGTACTTC. The chain combines TRBV7-9 with TRBJ2-7; tentatively, D is TRBD2 (6 bases). This CDR3 has 12 amino acids. Germline CDR1 is SEHNR and CDR2 is FQNEAQ (reference sequence). The germline V and J ends were trimmed by 5 bases and 6 bases, with 11 bases remaining between them.

This clonotype was detected ten times or more. The chain couples TRBV13 to TRBJ1-1; possible D gene TRBD1, 6 bases. The CDR3 covers 13 residues. Germline V gives CDR1 PRHDT, CDR2 FYEKMQ (reference sequence). The V end was cut by 4 bases, the J end by 4 bases, with 10 bases between. CDR3 residues: CASSWGAGTEAFF. CDR3 DNA sequence: TGTGCCAGCAGCTGGGGGGCTGGCACTGAAGCTTTCTTT. The full variable domain, completed using reference TRBV13 and TRBJ1-1, is AAGVIQSPRHLIKEKRETATLKCYPIPRHDTVYWYQQGPGQDPQFLISFYEKMQSDKGSIPDRFSAQQFSDYHSELNMSSLELGDSALYFCASSWGAGTEAFFGQGTRLTVV.

The rearrangement links TRBV4-1 to TRBJ2-7; D is possibly TRBD1 (5 bases). This CDR3 has 13 amino acids. V shed 4 bases and J shed 4 bases, with 11 bases lying between them. Germline values: CDR1 MGHRA, CDR2 YSYEKL. CDR3 sequence reads: CASSLTPGYEQYF. The DNA for the CDR3 is TGCGCCAGCAGCCTGACACCAGGGTACGAGCAGTACTTC.

This clonotype was seen many times. The V call is TRBV28, the J call TRBJ1-6; D unresolved. Trimming pared 4 bases from V and 9 bases from J, leaving 16 bases between. Germline CDR1 MDHEN, CDR2 SYDVKM. The CDR3 is 15 residues long. CDR3 sequence (DNA): TGTGCCAGCAGTTCTCAGGCGTTGGGAATTTCACCCCTCCACTTT. Translation: CASSSQALGISPLHF.

The chain employs TRBV15 and TRBJ2-7; possibly TRBD1 for D (6 bases). Germline CDR1 reads LNHNV; CDR2 reads YYDKDF (reference sequence). Trimming took 4 bases from V and 2 from J, leaving 12 bases between them. The CDR3 runs to 14 residues. The DNA of the CDR3 is TGTGCCACCAGCATAGCCAGGGGAGCCTACGAGCAGTACTTC. Its protein product is CATSIARGAYEQYF.

This clonotype was observed at least ten times. The chain joins TRBV12-3 or TRBV12-4 to TRBJ2-5, with D perhaps assigned TRBD1 or TRBD2 (5 bases each). The CDR3 length is 17 residues. Trimming cost V 5 bases and J 1 base, with 20 bases left between them. CDR3 residues: CASSEGPLGGFQETQYF. In DNA, the CDR3 is TGTGCCAGCAGTGAGGGACCACTAGGAGGATTCCAAGAGACCCAGTACTTC.

This clonotype was seen ten or more times. This chain joins TRBV4-1 and TRBJ2-3; TRBD2 agrees at 11 bases. The CDR3 contains 16 residues. Germline CDR1 MGHRA, CDR2 YSYEKL. The V gene end was trimmed by 5 bases and the J gene end by 6 bases; junction bases not matched to a gene: 10. The CDR3 region is CASSKSPSGRFDTQYF. The CDR3 coding sequence is TGCGCCAGCAGCAAGAGTCCTAGCGGGAGGTTCGATACGCAGTATTTT.

This clonotype was detected many times. The CDR3 region is CASSPRTDDYNEQFF. The CDR3 nucleotides read TGTGCCAGCAGCCCTCGGACTGATGACTACAATGAGCAGTTCTTC. This chain joins TRBV11-2 and TRBJ2-1; possible D gene TRBD2, 5 bases. The V end was cut by 5 bases, the J end by 3 bases, with 14 bases between. The CDR3 covers 15 residues. CDR1 SGHAT and CDR2 FQNNGV come from the germline V gene.

This clonotype has a handful of counts. J is TRBJ2-1 and V is TRBV30; TRBD2 aligns across 13 bases. CDR3 size: 16 residues. CDR1 is GTSNPN and CDR2 is SVGIG in the germline V gene (reference sequence). The J segment lost 6 bases and the V segment lost 6 bases, leaving 11 bases of the junction unmatched. This chain's CDR3 is CACYAGTSGTINEQFF. CDR3 nucleotide sequence: TGTGCCTGCTATGCCGGGACTAGCGGGACGATCAATGAGCAGTTCTTC.